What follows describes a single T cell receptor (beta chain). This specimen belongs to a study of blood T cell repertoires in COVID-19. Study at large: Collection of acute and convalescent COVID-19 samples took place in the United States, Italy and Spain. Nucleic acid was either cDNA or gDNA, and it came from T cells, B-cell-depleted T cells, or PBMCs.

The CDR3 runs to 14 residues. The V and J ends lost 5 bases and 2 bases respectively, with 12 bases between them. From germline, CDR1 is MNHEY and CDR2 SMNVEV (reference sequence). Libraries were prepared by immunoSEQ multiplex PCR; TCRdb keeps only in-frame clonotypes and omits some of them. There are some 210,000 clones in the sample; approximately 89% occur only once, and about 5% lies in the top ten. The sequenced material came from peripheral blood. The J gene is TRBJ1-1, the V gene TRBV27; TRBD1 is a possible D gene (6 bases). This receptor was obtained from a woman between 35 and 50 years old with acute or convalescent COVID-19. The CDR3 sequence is CASSLLDSNTEAFF. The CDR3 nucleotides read TGTGCCAGCAGTCTTCTGGACAGTAACACTGAAGCTTTCTTT.